The 19 T cell receptor beta chains below come from one sample, sequenced in a study of blood T cell repertoires in COVID-19 (dated by TCRdb to 2018 to 2021). Library preparation was by the immunoSEQ multiplex PCR assay. TCRdb retrieved this table from immuneACCESS and kept in-frame rearrangements only. Not all clones are present; in checked studies, unresolved V genes account for under half, and no reason is known for the remainder. The sample includes 200,000 to 250,000 clones, with about 82% observed a single time. The ten largest account for 9% to 15% of the sample. Input material: peripheral blood. Source of these receptors: an elderly man with acute or convalescent COVID-19.

V usage is TRBV5-6 and J usage is TRBJ1-2; 7 bases are shared with TRBD1. This CDR3 comprises 14 residues. CDR1 and CDR2 (germline): SGHDT, YYEEEE. V dropped 4 bases and J dropped 5; count of bases not matched to a gene: 8. CDR3 sequence reads: CASSPRDSSYGYTF. The CDR3 bases are TGTGCCAGCAGCCCCCGGGACAGTTCATATGGCTACACCTTC.

The chain joins TRBV7-2 to TRBJ2-1, with TRBD1 as a possible D gene (5 bases). Germline V lookup: CDR1 SGHTA, CDR2 FQGNSA. Deletions cut 5 bases from V and 7 bases from J, with 18 bases between. The CDR3 spans 15 residues. The CDR3 sequence is CASSVTQGGRNEQFF. The CDR3, as DNA: TGTGCCAGCAGCGTTACGCAGGGTGGAAGGAATGAGCAGTTCTTC.

The CDR3: CASSIPSGGARTGELFF. The CDR3 nucleotides read TGTGCCAGTAGTATACCTAGCGGGGGGGCCCGCACCGGGGAGCTGTTTTTT. The chain recombines TRBV19 with TRBJ2-2, with TRBD2 matching 12 bases. The ends lost 2 bases at V and 4 bases at J; junction bases unmatched: 5. Per the germline V gene, CDR1 is LNHDA and CDR2 is SQIVND (reference sequence). This CDR3 is 17 amino acids long.

This clone occurred once. The J gene is TRBJ1-5, the V gene TRBV7-2, with 7 bases that match TRBD1. V dropped 4 bases and J dropped 6; count of bases not matched to a gene: 9. The germline gives CDR1 SGHTA, CDR2 FQGNSA. CDR3 length equals 15 residues. The CDR3 DNA sequence: TGTGCCAGCAGCTCACAGGGGTTTAGAGGTCAGCCCCAGCATTTT. Amino acids: CASSSQGFRGQPQHF.

The chain carries TRBV2 and TRBJ1-4; unclear D gene. The CDR3 is 13 amino acids. V was pared by 4 bases and J by 0 bases, with 3 bases between. CDR1 SNHLY and CDR2 FYNNEI come from the germline V gene. CDR3 DNA: TGTGCCAGCAGTGCCACAACTAATGAAAAACTGTTTTTT. Protein: CASSATTNEKLFF.

This clone came up once. J is TRBJ2-3 and V is TRBV10-3; 9 positions agree with TRBD1. CDR1 and CDR2 from the germline V gene are ENHRY and SYGVKD. CDR3 length equals 15 residues. V shed 10 bases, J shed 1 base, and the junction held 9 bases outside the gene matches. CDR3 loop: CATLTGGAGTDTQYF. The CDR3, as DNA: TGTGCCACCCTTACAGGGGGCGCGGGCACAGATACGCAGTATTTT.

The chain combines TRBV18 with TRBJ2-7; 9 bases are shared with TRBD2. V shed 2 bases and J 1 base; nucleotides not matched to a gene: 3. Germline V gene data show CDR1 as KGHSH and CDR2 as LQKENI. This CDR3 spans 15 amino acids. The CDR3 protein is CASSPLAGASYEQYF. CDR3 DNA sequence: TGTGCCAGCTCACCATTAGCGGGGGCTTCCTACGAGCAGTACTTC. Using reference TRBV18 and TRBJ2-7 for the parts outside the CDR3, the full variable domain is NAGVMQNPRHLVRRRGQEARLRCSPMKGHSHVYWYRQLPEEGLKFMVYLQKENIIDESGMPKERFSAEFPKEGPSILRIQQVVRGDSAAYFCASSPLAGASYEQYFGPGTRLTVT.

The J gene is TRBJ2-7, the V gene TRBV9; D possibly corresponds to TRBD1 (6 bases). Germline lookup yields CDR1 SGDLS and CDR2 YYNGEE. The CDR3 is 14 amino acids. The V end lost 0 bases, the J end lost 2 bases, and 9 bases lay between the germline ends. The CDR3 DNA reads TGTGCCAGCAGCGTAGGGGACACAACCTACGAGCAGTACTTC. Protein sequence: CASSVGDTTYEQYF.

The rearrangement joins TRBV6-4 to TRBJ2-5, with TRBD2 as a possible D gene (5 bases). V lost 6 bases to trimming and J lost 7 bases, with 15 bases between them. This CDR3 comprises 13 residues. The V gene's germline CDR1 is MRHNA and CDR2 SNTAGT. The CDR3: CASSPNPGVTQYF. In DNA, the CDR3 is TGTGCCAGCAGCCCGAACCCCGGGGTGACCCAGTACTTC.

The chain links TRBV6-5 to TRBJ2-1; weak D call: TRBD2 (6 bases). In germline, CDR1 is MNHEY, CDR2 SVGAGI. V was pared by 6 bases and J by 10 bases, with 13 bases between. This CDR3 is 12 amino acids long. The CDR3 here is CASRGLAGEQFF. CDR3 coding DNA: TGTGCCAGCAGGGGACTCGCTGGGGAGCAGTTCTTC.

The genes are TRBV28 and TRBJ1-2, with TRBD1 matching 9 bases. This CDR3 is built from 15 residues. CDR1 is MDHEN, CDR2 SYDVKM, per germline. With V trimmed by 2 bases and J by 7 bases, 8 bases remained unmatched. The CDR3 region is CASSLGQGPSSGYTF. The CDR3 region has the DNA TGTGCCAGCAGTTTAGGACAGGGGCCCTCGTCTGGCTACACCTTC.

The CDR3 sequence is CASSQEATTSSYTGELFF. The CDR3 region has the DNA TGCGCCAGCAGCCAAGAAGCCACAACTAGCTCCTACACCGGGGAGCTGTTTTTT. This chain links TRBV4-3 with TRBJ2-2, with D possibly being TRBD2 (6 bases). Trimming took off 0 bases at V and 3 bases at J, with 17 bases between the two ends. Germline loops: CDR1 LGHNA, CDR2 YSLEER. The CDR3 spans 18 residues.

The rearrangement joins TRBV3-1 (or the pseudogene TRBV3-2) to TRBJ2-1; 9 nucleotides line up with TRBD2. Per germline, CDR1 LGHDT and CDR2 YNNKEL (reference sequence). Losses at the gene ends were 4 bases for V and 10 bases for J; bases not matched to a gene: 8. The CDR3 extends over 14 amino acids. The CDR3 DNA follows: TGTGCCAGCAGCCTCGGGACTAGCTCTTCGGAGCAGTTCTTC. Translation: CASSLGTSSSEQFF.

V gene TRBV5-6 combines with J gene TRBJ2-5; 12 bases match TRBD1. In germline, CDR1 is SGHDT, CDR2 YYEEEE. Trimming removed 4 bases from V and 0 bases from J; junction bases left unmatched: 10. This CDR3 comprises 18 residues. The CDR3 DNA sequence: TGTGCCAGCAGCAGGGGACAGGGGGCGTGGCAGGACCAAGAGACCCAGTACTTC. It translates to CASSRGQGAWQDQETQYF.

The chain carries TRBV15 and TRBJ1-5, with D hard to call. The CDR3 contains 14 residues. V was cut by 1 base and J by 3 bases, with 7 bases left in between. Looked up from germline, CDR1 is LNHNV and CDR2 is YYDKDF (reference sequence). The chain's CDR3 is CATSRGGFNQPQHF. The CDR3 DNA sequence: TGTGCCACCAGCAGAGGCGGTTTCAATCAGCCCCAGCATTTT.

V is TRBV25-1 and J is TRBJ1-5, with D unclear. V was clipped by 2 bases and J by 6 bases, with 8 bases between them. The CDR3 consists of 13 residues. Germline CDR1 reads MGHDK; CDR2 reads SYGVNS. CDR3 in DNA: TGTGCCAGCAGTGAAGGTACGGGTCAGCCCCAGCATTTT. Translating it yields CASSEGTGQPQHF. Full variable domain (outside the CDR3, taken from reference TRBV25-1 and TRBJ1-5): EADIYQTPRYLVIGTGKKITLECSQTMGHDKMYWYQQDPGMELHLIHYSYGVNSTEKGDLSSESTVSRIRTEHFPLTLESARPSHTSQYLCASSEGTGQPQHFGDGTRLSIL.

This clone was seen only a few times. The rearrangement links TRBV3-1 (or the pseudogene TRBV3-2) to TRBJ1-1; D is perhaps TRBD1 (6 bases). This CDR3 has 15 residues. Trimming removed 1 base from V and 5 bases from J, with 14 bases in between. Germline CDR1 reads LGHDT; CDR2 reads YNNKEL (reference sequence). The DNA for the CDR3 is TGTGCCAGCAGCCAAGGTGCAGGGGAGTGGACTGAAGCTTTCTTT. Translating it yields CASSQGAGEWTEAFF.

The chain carries TRBV19 and TRBJ1-1, with D hard to call. Deletions cut 9 bases from V and 5 bases from J, with 19 bases between. The CDR3 has 14 amino acids. CDR1 is LNHDA, CDR2 SQIVND, per germline (reference sequence). CDR3 sequence reads: CASGSRAPGTEAFF. Here the CDR3 DNA reads TGTGCCAGCGGATCCCGGGCCCCGGGAACTGAAGCTTTCTTT.

Ten or more counts support this clone. This sequence joins TRBV5-1 and TRBJ1-2; 8 bases map to TRBD1. J was trimmed by 4 bases and V by 4 bases; bases with no gene match: 3. The germline CDR1 and CDR2 sequences are SGHRS and YFSETQ. CDR3 length: 13 amino acids. Here the CDR3 reads CASSIGQGYGYTF. CDR3 nucleotide sequence: TGCGCCAGCAGCATAGGACAGGGCTATGGCTACACCTTC.